This paragraph reports one T cell receptor beta chain. This sample is part of a study of type 1 regulatory T cells. Study details: An in vitro protocol generated T-allo10, a Tr1-enriched, alloantigen-specific CD4 T cell product.

TCRdb recomputed calls from the reads with MiXCR, one row per CDR3 protein. The data show about 100,000 distinct CDR3 sequences, 25% to 40% seen once. This TCR came from a human donor in good health. Sequencing was carried out using CD4+ T cells, either the whole sample or a sorted fraction (not recorded which).

The CDR3: CASSITLAGELFF. The CDR3 nucleotides read TGTGCCAGTAGTATCACTCTCGCCGGGGAGCTGTTTTTT. The chain combines TRBV19 with TRBJ2-2; unclear D gene. Deletions cut 3 bases from V and 6 bases from J, with 8 bases between. The V gene's germline CDR1 is LNHDA and CDR2 SQIVND (reference sequence). This CDR3 region has 13 residues.